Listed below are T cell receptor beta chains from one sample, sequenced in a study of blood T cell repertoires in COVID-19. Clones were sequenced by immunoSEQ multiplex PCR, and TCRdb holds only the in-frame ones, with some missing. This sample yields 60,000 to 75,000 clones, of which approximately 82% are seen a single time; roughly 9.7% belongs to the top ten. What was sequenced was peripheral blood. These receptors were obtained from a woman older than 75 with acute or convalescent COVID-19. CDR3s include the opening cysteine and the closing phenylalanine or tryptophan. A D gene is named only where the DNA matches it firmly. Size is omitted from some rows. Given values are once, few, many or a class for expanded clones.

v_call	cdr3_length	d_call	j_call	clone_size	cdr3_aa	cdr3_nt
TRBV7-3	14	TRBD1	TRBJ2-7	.	CASSPDRATYEQYF	TGTGCCAGCAGCCCCGACAGGGCCACCTACGAGCAGTACTTC
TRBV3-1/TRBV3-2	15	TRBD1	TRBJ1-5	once	CASSQRQGDNQPQHF	TGTGCCAGCAGCCAAAGACAGGGGGACAATCAGCCCCAGCATTTT
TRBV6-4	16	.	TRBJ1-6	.	CASSDSISLYNSPLHF	TGTGCCAGCAGTGACTCGATTAGTCTCTATAATTCACCCCTCCACTTT
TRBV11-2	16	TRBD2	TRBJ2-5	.	CASSPLSRGGQETQYF	TGTGCCAGCAGCCCCCTCAGTCGCGGGGGCCAAGAGACCCAGTACTTC
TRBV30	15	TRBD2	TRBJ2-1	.	CAWSETSGGATEQFF	TGTGCCTGGAGTGAAACTAGCGGGGGGGCCACTGAGCAGTTCTTC
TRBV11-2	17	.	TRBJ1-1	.	CASSFPGQFQVNTEAFF	TGTGCCAGCAGCTTCCCTGGACAATTCCAAGTTAACACTGAAGCTTTCTTT
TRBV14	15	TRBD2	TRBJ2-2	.	CASRVSGNKHRGAVF	TGTGCCAGCAGGGTTAGCGGGAATAAACACCGGGGAGCTGTTTTT
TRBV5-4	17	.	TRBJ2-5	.	CASSLGGQGLYQETQYF	TGTGCCAGCAGCTTGGGGGGGCAGGGGTTATACCAAGAGACCCAGTACTTC
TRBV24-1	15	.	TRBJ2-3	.	CATSVSGGGTDTQYF	TGTGCCACCAGTGTTTCGGGGGGCGGGACAGATACGCAGTATTTT
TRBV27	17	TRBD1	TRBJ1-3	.	CASSSRQGVYSGNTIYF	TGTGCCAGCAGTTCGCGACAGGGAGTCTACTCTGGAAACACCATATATTTT